The next 19 T cell receptor beta chains were all read from a single sample in a study of cytomegalovirus exposure and HLA in healthy donors. Sequenced by immunoSEQ multiplex PCR; TCRdb stores in-frame clones only, minus some. The sample includes approximately 65,000 clones, less than 95% of them seen just once. Sequences were obtained from PBMCs. These receptors were taken from a woman younger than 30 in good health and CMV-seronegative.

There are a few counts of this clone. This chain joins TRBV27 and TRBJ2-7; 7 bases align to TRBD1. The CDR3 covers 12 residues. Germline assignment: CDR1 MNHEY and CDR2 SMNVEV (reference sequence). Germline trimming cut 8 bases from V and 2 bases from J; bases unmatched to any gene: 3. The CDR3 DNA reads TGTGCCAGCGTGGACAGGACCTACGAGCAGTACTTC. Its protein is CASVDRTYEQYF.

The chain joins TRBV19 to TRBJ1-1; TRBD1 might be the D (5 bases). The CDR3 runs 12 residues. Germline V lookup: CDR1 LNHDA, CDR2 SQIVND (reference sequence). Trimming left V 2 bases short and J 5 bases short, with 6 bases between. The CDR3 loop is CASSIRGTEAFF. The CDR3 bases are TGTGCCAGTAGTATAAGGGGAACTGAAGCTTTCTTT.

Only one count was recorded for this clone. The CDR3 coding sequence is TGTGCCAGCAGTGATAGATTGTCAGGGGGCGAGCAGTACTTC. Translation: CASSDRLSGGEQYF. The chain joins TRBV2 to TRBJ2-7; the match to TRBD1 covers 7 bases. The germline V gene has CDR1 SNHLY and CDR2 FYNNEI. The CDR3 totals 14 residues. The V and J ends lost 3 bases and 6 bases, in that order; junction bases with no gene match: 8.

The V gene is TRBV5-4, the J gene TRBJ2-3, with TRBD2 matching 8 bases. The CDR3 covers 15 residues. Germline assignment: CDR1 SGHNT and CDR2 YYREEE (reference sequence). The V gene end was trimmed by 0 bases and the J gene end by 3 bases; junction bases not matched to a gene: 3. CDR3 sequence: CASSLVAGSTDTQYF. For the CDR3, the DNA is TGTGCCAGCAGCTTGGTAGCGGGATCAACAGATACGCAGTATTTT.

The genes are TRBV28 and TRBJ1-2; TRBD1 aligns across 7 bases. With V trimmed by 3 bases and J by 8 bases, 15 bases remained unmatched. CDR3 size: 16 residues. CDR1 MDHEN and CDR2 SYDVKM come from the germline V gene. This CDR3 is CASSFEIGTDFGGYTF. The CDR3 DNA sequence: TGTGCCAGCAGTTTTGAGATCGGGACAGATTTTGGGGGCTACACCTTC.

The CDR3 protein is CASSPTRGQGRTEAFF. The CDR3 coding sequence is TGTGCCAGCTCACCCACGAGGGGACAGGGGAGAACTGAAGCTTTCTTT. The chain links TRBV18 to TRBJ1-1; the match to TRBD1 covers 10 bases. Looked up from germline, CDR1 is KGHSH and CDR2 is LQKENI. The CDR3 has 16 amino acids. V was clipped by 3 bases and J by 5 bases; unmatched bases: 9.

The V call is TRBV14, the J call TRBJ2-7; D is possibly TRBD2 (6 bases). The CDR3 has 15 residues. V was clipped by 5 bases and J by 0 bases, with 14 bases between them. CDR1 is SGHDN, CDR2 FVKESK, per germline. CDR3 DNA sequence: TGTGCCAGCAGCGATAGGATGGAGGGCTCCTACGAGCAGTACTTC. As protein: CASSDRMEGSYEQYF.

The rearrangement joins TRBV14 to TRBJ2-1; 9 bases align to TRBD2. V lost 4 bases to trimming and J lost 9 bases; unmatched junction nucleotides: 13. CDR1 and CDR2 (germline): SGHDN, FVKESK. This CDR3 comprises 16 residues. The CDR3 loop is CASSPGSAGGLGEQFF. CDR3 coding DNA: TGTGCCAGCAGCCCGGGATCAGCGGGAGGTCTAGGTGAGCAGTTCTTC. Looking up the rest from reference TRBV14 and TRBJ2-1 gives the full variable domain: EAGVTQFPSHSVIEKGQTVTLRCDPISGHDNLYWYRRVMGKEIKFLLHFVKESKQDESGMPNNRFLAERTGGTYSTLKVQPAELEDSGVYFCASSPGSAGGLGEQFFGPGTRLTVL.

This clone was picked up one time. The gene calls are TRBV27 and TRBJ2-6, with TRBD2 as a possible D gene (5 bases). The CDR3 is 15 amino acids. V was clipped by 3 bases and J by 0 bases, with 6 bases between them. Per germline, CDR1 MNHEY and CDR2 SMNVEV (reference sequence). CDR3 protein: CASSFSVSGANVLTF. The CDR3 bases are TGTGCCAGCAGTTTTAGCGTCTCTGGGGCCAACGTCCTGACTTTC.

This CDR3 is CASSPRRGPEQFF. The CDR3 DNA follows: TGTGCCAGTAGTCCCCGGAGGGGCCCCGAGCAGTTCTTC. The chain joins TRBV19 to TRBJ2-1, with a possible D match to TRBD2 (6 bases). Germline lookup yields CDR1 LNHDA and CDR2 SQIVND (reference sequence). Trimming removed 5 bases at V and 10 bases at J, with 15 bases between. This CDR3 spans 13 amino acids.

CDR3 in amino acids: CASSFNGRGYEQYF. The CDR3 nucleotides read TGTGCCAGCAGTTTTAACGGCAGGGGCTACGAGCAGTACTTC. V usage is TRBV27 and J usage is TRBJ2-7, with D perhaps TRBD1 (6 bases). This CDR3 has 14 amino acids. The germline gives CDR1 MNHEY, CDR2 SMNVEV (reference sequence). V lost 3 bases and J lost 3, with 12 bases in between.

The chain has TRBV5-3 and TRBJ2-3, with D possibly TRBD1 on 5 matching bases. TRBV5-3 is an ORF, with its function uncertain. This CDR3 is built from 15 residues. Trimming removed 5 bases at V and 0 bases at J, with 13 bases between. As DNA, the CDR3 is TGTGCCAGAAGTGTCAAAGGGGTTAGCACAGATACGCAGTATTTT. Translation: CARSVKGVSTDTQYF.

The V gene is TRBV7-6, the J gene TRBJ1-2; D gene uncertain. The V and J ends lost 3 bases and 0 bases respectively, with 17 bases between them. CDR1 and CDR2 (germline): SGHVS, FNYEAQ. This CDR3 comprises 17 residues. The CDR3 bases are TGTGCCAGCAGCTTTAACGAGGGCCCTTTGACTAACTATGGCTACACCTTC. Protein product: CASSFNEGPLTNYGYTF. Using reference TRBV7-6 and TRBJ1-2 for the parts outside the CDR3, the full variable domain is GAGVSQSPRYKVTKRGQDVALRCDPISGHVSLYWYRQALGQGPEFLTYFNYEAQQDKSGLPNDRFSAERPEGSISTLTIQRTEQRDSAMYRCASSFNEGPLTNYGYTFGSGTRLTVV.

The rearrangement links TRBV18 to TRBJ2-1; 11 bases fit TRBD2. This CDR3 has 15 amino acids. The germline gives CDR1 KGHSH, CDR2 LQKENI. V trimming: 3 bases; J trimming: 4 bases; junction bases outside the gene matches: 2. CDR3 protein: CASSPTSGEYNEQFF. The CDR3, as DNA: TGTGCCAGCTCACCGACTAGCGGGGAATACAATGAGCAGTTCTTC.

The V gene is TRBV11-1, the J gene TRBJ2-3; D not resolved. Germline V CDR1 and CDR2: SGHAT, FQDESV (reference sequence). The CDR3 runs to 15 residues. The V end lost 5 bases, the J end lost 0 bases, and 12 bases lay between the germline ends. CDR3 sequence reads: CASSEYTRSTDTQYF. CDR3 coding DNA: TGTGCCAGCAGCGAATACACCAGAAGCACAGATACGCAGTATTTT.

The J gene is TRBJ2-1, the V gene TRBV11-3, with a tentative D call TRBD2 (5 bases). Trimming removed 3 bases at V and 2 bases at J, with 5 bases between. Germline loops: CDR1 SGHNT, CDR2 YENEEA. CDR3 size: 13 residues. The CDR3 region is CASSFGTYNEQFF. As DNA, the CDR3 is TGTGCCAGCAGCTTCGGGACCTACAATGAGCAGTTCTTC.

The chain uses TRBV7-8 and TRBJ2-3, with D possibly being TRBD2 (6 bases). Germline V gene lookup returns CDR1 SGHVS and CDR2 FQNEAQ. CDR3 length: 16 amino acids. V dropped 5 bases and J dropped 6 bases, with 21 bases sitting between them. CDR3 coding DNA: TGTGCCAGCAGCCCGCCGGGACTTAACCCCGCCGATACGCAGTATTTT. It specifies CASSPPGLNPADTQYF.

This chain links TRBV6-5 with TRBJ1-4, with 7 bases lining up with TRBD1. J was trimmed by 0 bases and V by 6 bases; bases with no gene match: 4. This CDR3 contains 15 residues. Germline assignment: CDR1 MNHEY and CDR2 SVGAGI. CDR3 protein: CASRVDRATNEKLFF. The CDR3 region has the DNA TGTGCCAGCAGAGTAGACAGGGCAACTAATGAAAAACTGTTTTTT.

The chain carries TRBV6-1 and TRBJ1-6; D possibly corresponds to TRBD1 (5 bases). The CDR3 length is 17 residues. Trimming shortened V by 0 bases and J by 7 bases, and 16 bases separated the two germline ends. Germline CDR1 is MNHNS and CDR2 is SASEGT. The DNA for the CDR3 is TGTGCCAGCAGTGAAGCGCGGCAGGGCCGTAAAAATTCACCCCTCCACTTT. Its translation is CASSEARQGRKNSPLHF.